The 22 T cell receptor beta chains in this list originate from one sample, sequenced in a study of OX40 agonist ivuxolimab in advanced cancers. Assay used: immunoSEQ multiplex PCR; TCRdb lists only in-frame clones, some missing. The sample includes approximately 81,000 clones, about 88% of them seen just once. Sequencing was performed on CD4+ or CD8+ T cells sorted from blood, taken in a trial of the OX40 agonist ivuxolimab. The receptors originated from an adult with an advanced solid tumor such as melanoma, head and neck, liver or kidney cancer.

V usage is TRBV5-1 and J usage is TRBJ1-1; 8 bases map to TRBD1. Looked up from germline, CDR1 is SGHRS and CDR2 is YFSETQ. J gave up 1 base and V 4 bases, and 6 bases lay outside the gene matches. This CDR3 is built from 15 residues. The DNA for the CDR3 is TGCGCCAGCAGCCTCCTCGGACAGGGGAACACTGAAGCTTTCTTT. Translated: CASSLLGQGNTEAFF.

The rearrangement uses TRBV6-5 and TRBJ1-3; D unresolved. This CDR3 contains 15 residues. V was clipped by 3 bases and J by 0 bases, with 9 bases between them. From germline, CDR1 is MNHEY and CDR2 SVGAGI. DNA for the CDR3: TGTGCCAGCAGTTATGACCCAAACTCTGGAAACACCATATATTTT. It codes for CASSYDPNSGNTIYF.

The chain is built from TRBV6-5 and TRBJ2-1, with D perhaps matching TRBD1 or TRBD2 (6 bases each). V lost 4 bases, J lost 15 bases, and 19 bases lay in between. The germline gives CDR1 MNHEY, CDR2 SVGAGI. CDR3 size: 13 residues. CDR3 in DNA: TGTGCCAGCAGTTCTCCGGTGGGGGGCCCTTCGTTCTTC. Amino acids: CASSSPVGGPSFF.

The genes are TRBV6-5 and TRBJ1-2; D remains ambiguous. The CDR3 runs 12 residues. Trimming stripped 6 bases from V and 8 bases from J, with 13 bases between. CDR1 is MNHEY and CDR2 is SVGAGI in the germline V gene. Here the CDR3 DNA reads TGTGCCAGCAGCCTAAATTCGGTGGGCTACACCTTC. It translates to CASSLNSVGYTF.

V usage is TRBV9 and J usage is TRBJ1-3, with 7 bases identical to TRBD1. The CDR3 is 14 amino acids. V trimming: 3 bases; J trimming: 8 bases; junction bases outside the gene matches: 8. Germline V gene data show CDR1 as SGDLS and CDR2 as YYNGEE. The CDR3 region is CASSALTGADTIYF. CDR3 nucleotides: TGTGCCAGCAGCGCCCTCACAGGGGCGGACACCATATATTTT.

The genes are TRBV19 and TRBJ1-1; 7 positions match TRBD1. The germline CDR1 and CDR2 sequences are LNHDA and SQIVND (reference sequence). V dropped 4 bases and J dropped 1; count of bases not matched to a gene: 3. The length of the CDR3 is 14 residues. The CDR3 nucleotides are TGTGCCAGTAGTACCCGGACAGGGAACACTGAAGCTTTCTTT. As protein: CASSTRTGNTEAFF. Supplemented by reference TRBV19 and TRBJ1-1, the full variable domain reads DGGITQSPKYLFRKEGQNVTLSCEQNLNHDAMYWYRQDPGQGLRLIYYSQIVNDFQKGDIAEGYSVSREKKESFPLTVTSAQKNPTAFYLCASSTRTGNTEAFFGQGTRLTVV.

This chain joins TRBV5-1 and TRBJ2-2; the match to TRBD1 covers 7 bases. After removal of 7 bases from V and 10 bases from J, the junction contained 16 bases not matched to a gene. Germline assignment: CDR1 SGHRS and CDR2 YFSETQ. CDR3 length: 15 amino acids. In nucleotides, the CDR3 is TGCGCCAGCCGGAGGCAGGTCGAGGGGGCTTCGGAGCTGTTTTTT. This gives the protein CASRRQVEGASELFF.

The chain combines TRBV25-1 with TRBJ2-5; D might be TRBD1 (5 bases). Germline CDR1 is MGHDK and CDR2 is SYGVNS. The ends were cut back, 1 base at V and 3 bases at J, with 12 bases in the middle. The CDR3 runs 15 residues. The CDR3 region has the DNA TGTGCCAGCAGTGAATTGGGCAGGGCTAAAGAGACCCAGTACTTC. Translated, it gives CASSELGRAKETQYF.

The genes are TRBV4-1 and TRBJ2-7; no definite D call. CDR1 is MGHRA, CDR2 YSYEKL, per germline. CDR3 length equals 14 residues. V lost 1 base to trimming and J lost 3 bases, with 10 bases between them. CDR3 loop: CASSQGARNYEQYF. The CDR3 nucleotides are TGCGCCAGCAGCCAAGGGGCCAGAAACTACGAGCAGTACTTC.

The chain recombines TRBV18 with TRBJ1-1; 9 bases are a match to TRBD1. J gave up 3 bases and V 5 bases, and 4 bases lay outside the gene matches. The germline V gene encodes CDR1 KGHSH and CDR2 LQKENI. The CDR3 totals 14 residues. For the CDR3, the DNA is TGTGCCAGCTCAAGGACAGGGGCCTACACTGAAGCTTTCTTT. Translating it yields CASSRTGAYTEAFF.

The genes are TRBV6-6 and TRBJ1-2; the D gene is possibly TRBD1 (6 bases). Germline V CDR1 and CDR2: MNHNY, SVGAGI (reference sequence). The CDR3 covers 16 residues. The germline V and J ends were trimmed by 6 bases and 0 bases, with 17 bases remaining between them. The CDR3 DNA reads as TGTGCCAGCAGCCTACAGGGCACCCCGTCTAACTATGGCTACACCTTC. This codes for CASSLQGTPSNYGYTF.

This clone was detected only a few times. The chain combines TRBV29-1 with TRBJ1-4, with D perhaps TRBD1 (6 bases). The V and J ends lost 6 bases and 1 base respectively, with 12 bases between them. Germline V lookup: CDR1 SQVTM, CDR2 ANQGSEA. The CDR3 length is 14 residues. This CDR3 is CSVQGRETNEKLFF. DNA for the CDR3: TGCAGCGTCCAGGGGCGGGAAACTAATGAAAAACTGTTTTTT.

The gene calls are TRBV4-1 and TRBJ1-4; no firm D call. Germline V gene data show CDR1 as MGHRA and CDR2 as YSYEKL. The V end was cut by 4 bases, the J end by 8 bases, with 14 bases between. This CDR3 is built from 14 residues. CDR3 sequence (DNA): TGCGCCAGCAGCCTAGGCACACTGAAGGAAAAACTGTTTTTT. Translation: CASSLGTLKEKLFF.

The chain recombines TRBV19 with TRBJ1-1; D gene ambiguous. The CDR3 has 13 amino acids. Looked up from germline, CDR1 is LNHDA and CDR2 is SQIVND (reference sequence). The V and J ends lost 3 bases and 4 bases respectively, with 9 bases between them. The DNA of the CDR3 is TGTGCCAGTAGTATTTTTGCGGGCACTGAAGCTTTCTTT. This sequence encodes CASSIFAGTEAFF.

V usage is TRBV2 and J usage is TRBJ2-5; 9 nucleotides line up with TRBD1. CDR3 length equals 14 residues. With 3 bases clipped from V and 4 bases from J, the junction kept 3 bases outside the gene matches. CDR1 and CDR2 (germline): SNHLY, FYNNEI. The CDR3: CASSEDRGGETQYF. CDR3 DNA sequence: TGTGCCAGCAGTGAGGACAGGGGAGGAGAGACCCAGTACTTC.

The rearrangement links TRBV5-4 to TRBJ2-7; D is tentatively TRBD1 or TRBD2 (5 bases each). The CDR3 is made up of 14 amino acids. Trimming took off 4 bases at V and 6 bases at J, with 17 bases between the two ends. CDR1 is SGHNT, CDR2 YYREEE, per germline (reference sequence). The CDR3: CASSATRTGGEQYF. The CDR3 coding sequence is TGTGCCAGCAGCGCAACAAGAACTGGGGGCGAGCAGTACTTC. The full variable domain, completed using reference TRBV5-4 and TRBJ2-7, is ETGVTQSPTHLIKTRGQQVTLRCSSQSGHNTVSWYQQALGQGPQFIFQYYREEENGRGNFPPRFSGLQFPNYSSELNVNALELDDSALYLCASSATRTGGEQYFGPGTRLTVT.

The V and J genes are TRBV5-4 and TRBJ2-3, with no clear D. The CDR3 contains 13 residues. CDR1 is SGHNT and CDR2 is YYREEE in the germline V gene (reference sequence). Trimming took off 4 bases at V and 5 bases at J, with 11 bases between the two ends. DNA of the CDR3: TGTGCCAGCAGCCTAGACTGGGAAGATACGCAGTATTTT. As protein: CASSLDWEDTQYF.

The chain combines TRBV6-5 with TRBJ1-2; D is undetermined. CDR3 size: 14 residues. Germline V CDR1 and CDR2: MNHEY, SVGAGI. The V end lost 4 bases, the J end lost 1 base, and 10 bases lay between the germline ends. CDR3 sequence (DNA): TGTGCCAGCAGTTCCCCCCACGGTAACTATGGCTACACCTTC. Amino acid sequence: CASSSPHGNYGYTF.

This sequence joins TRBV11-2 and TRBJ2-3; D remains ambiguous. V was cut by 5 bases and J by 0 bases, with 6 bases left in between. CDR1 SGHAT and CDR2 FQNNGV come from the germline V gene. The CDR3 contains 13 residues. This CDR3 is CASSADSTDTQYF. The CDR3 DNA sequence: TGTGCCAGCAGCGCGGACAGCACAGATACGCAGTATTTT.

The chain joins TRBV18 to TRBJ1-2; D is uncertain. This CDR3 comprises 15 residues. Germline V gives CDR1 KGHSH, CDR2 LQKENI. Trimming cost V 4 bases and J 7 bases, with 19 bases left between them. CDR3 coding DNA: TGTGCCAGCTCACAGAGGGCAGGAAATGTCGGTGGCTACACCTTC. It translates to CASSQRAGNVGGYTF. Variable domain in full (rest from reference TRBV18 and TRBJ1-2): NAGVMQNPRHLVRRRGQEARLRCSPMKGHSHVYWYRQLPEEGLKFMVYLQKENIIDESGMPKERFSAEFPKEGPSILRIQQVVRGDSAAYFCASSQRAGNVGGYTFGSGTRLTVV.

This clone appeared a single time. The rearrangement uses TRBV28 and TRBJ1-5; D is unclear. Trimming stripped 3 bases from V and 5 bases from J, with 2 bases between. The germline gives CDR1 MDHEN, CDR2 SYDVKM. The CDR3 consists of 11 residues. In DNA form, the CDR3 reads TGTGCCAGCAGTTTTGATCAGCCCCAGCATTTT. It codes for CASSFDQPQHF.

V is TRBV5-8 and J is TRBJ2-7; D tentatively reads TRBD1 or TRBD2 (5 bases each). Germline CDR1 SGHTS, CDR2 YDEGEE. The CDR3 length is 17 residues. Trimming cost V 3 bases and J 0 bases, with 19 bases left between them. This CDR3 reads CASSSLGELSSSYEQYF. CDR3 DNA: TGTGCCAGCAGCTCCCTGGGGGAACTATCGAGCTCCTACGAGCAGTACTTC.